The 30 T cell receptor beta chains below were found in one sample sequenced in a study of a mutant IDH1 vaccine in newly diagnosed glioma (dated by TCRdb to 2020 to 2022). In light of the paper, this sample's time point label describes: baseline, week 1 (first vaccination visit). This sample's treatment or condition label indicates: pre-vaccination baseline after standard-of-care therapy. Library generation was performed with the immunoSEQ multiplex PCR assay. TCRdb provides this immuneACCESS table in a form limited to in-frame rearrangements. Some clones are lacking; in checked studies, under half of them reflect an unresolved V gene, and why the rest are absent is not known. The sample records about 69,000 clones, approximately 83% of which are singletons. Around 3% of the sample goes to the ten largest clones. The material sequenced was PBMCs, taken from a glioma patient treated with radiotherapy, temozolomide or both. These receptors were taken from a young man with glioma.

This sequence joins TRBV30 and TRBJ2-7; 11 bases fit TRBD1. The CDR3 totals 12 residues. After removal of 5 bases from V and 6 bases from J, the junction contained 3 bases not matched to a gene. Germline-derived CDR1 and CDR2 are GTSNPN and SVGIG (reference sequence). CDR3 nucleotides: TGTGCCTGGGGACAGGGGGCGCGCGAGCAGTACTTC. It codes for CAWGQGAREQYF.

The chain combines TRBV7-2 with TRBJ1-6; no clear D gene. The CDR3 contains 13 residues. V shed 2 bases and J shed 8 bases, with 7 bases lying between them. Germline CDR1 reads SGHTA; CDR2 reads FQGNSA. The CDR3 region has the DNA TGTGCCAGCAGCTTAAACAGAGATTCACCCCTCCACTTT. Encoded protein: CASSLNRDSPLHF.

The chain carries TRBV6-5 and TRBJ2-5; 11 bases match TRBD1. With V trimmed by 2 bases and J by 5 bases, 1 base remained unmatched. The germline gives CDR1 MNHEY, CDR2 SVGAGI. This CDR3 is 14 amino acids long. CDR3: CASSYGTGGETQYF. The CDR3, as DNA: TGTGCCAGCAGTTACGGGACAGGGGGGGAGACCCAGTACTTC.

The genes are TRBV18 and TRBJ1-4; the match to TRBD1 covers 7 bases. V was clipped by 4 bases and J by 0 bases; unmatched bases: 5. Germline assignment: CDR1 KGHSH and CDR2 LQKENI. CDR3 length: 16 amino acids. Written as DNA, the CDR3 is TGTGCCAGCTCACAGGGGGCGGTGTCAACTAATGAAAAACTGTTTTTT. Translated: CASSQGAVSTNEKLFF.

The chain recombines TRBV6-1 with TRBJ1-1, with 10 bases that match TRBD1. This CDR3 has 20 residues. V was clipped by 2 bases and J by 3 bases; unmatched bases: 18. CDR1 MNHNS and CDR2 SASEGT come from the germline V gene. The CDR3 region is CASSEWPRYRDRGWHTEAFF. CDR3 nucleotide sequence: TGTGCCAGCAGTGAATGGCCCCGTTATAGGGACAGGGGCTGGCACACTGAAGCTTTCTTT.

The chain couples TRBV11-3 to TRBJ2-1; D might be TRBD1 or TRBD2, each matching 5 bases. The CDR3 has 15 residues. Germline V gene lookup returns CDR1 SGHNT and CDR2 YENEEA. Trimming pared 5 bases from V and 0 bases from J, leaving 11 bases between. The CDR3 nucleotides are TGTGCCAGCAGCACCGGGACGAGCTCCTACAATGAGCAGTTCTTC. It codes for CASSTGTSSYNEQFF.

This chain joins TRBV2 and TRBJ2-3; 8 bases fit TRBD1. J gave up 5 bases and V 10 bases, and 11 bases lay outside the gene matches. The V gene's germline CDR1 is SNHLY and CDR2 FYNNEI. There are 14 residues in the CDR3. The DNA for the CDR3 is TGTGCCAAAAGCCAGGGGGCGCAGCAAGATACGCAGTATTTT. Translating it yields CAKSQGAQQDTQYF.

The J gene is TRBJ2-2, the V gene TRBV29-1; tentatively, D is TRBD2 (6 bases). The length of the CDR3 is 13 residues. The ends were cut back, 5 bases at V and 4 bases at J, with 11 bases in the middle. Germline V gene lookup returns CDR1 SQVTM and CDR2 ANQGSEA. The CDR3 loop reads CSVTGTSTGELFF. For the CDR3, the DNA is TGCAGCGTTACCGGGACTTCCACCGGGGAGCTGTTTTTT.

This chain links TRBV5-5 with TRBJ1-2, with TRBD1 matching 9 bases. This CDR3 has 15 amino acids. Germline V gives CDR1 SGHKS, CDR2 YYEKEE (reference sequence). Trimming took 5 bases from V and 4 from J; bases not matched to a gene: 9. The CDR3 sequence: CASSSAQGAVYGYTF. CDR3 sequence (DNA): TGTGCCAGCAGTTCCGCACAGGGGGCCGTCTATGGCTACACCTTC.

The V and J genes are TRBV28 and TRBJ1-3; no definite D call. V was pared by 4 bases and J by 2 bases, with 30 bases between. Germline-derived CDR1 and CDR2 are MDHEN and SYDVKM. This CDR3 has 21 residues. The CDR3 loop is CASSSDAVWRRGVRTGNTIYF. CDR3 nucleotides: TGTGCCAGCAGTTCGGACGCGGTGTGGCGCCGGGGTGTTAGGACTGGAAACACCATATATTTT.

The chain is built from TRBV2 and TRBJ1-5; TRBD1 agrees at 10 bases. This CDR3 is built from 18 residues. Germline loops: CDR1 SNHLY, CDR2 FYNNEI. The J segment lost 2 bases and the V segment lost 4 bases, leaving 11 bases of the junction unmatched. The CDR3 DNA reads as TGTGCCAGCAGTGTAAACACGGACAGGGGGGGAGGCAATCAGCCCCAGCATTTT. Protein sequence: CASSVNTDRGGGNQPQHF.

This clone was seen only a few times. This sequence joins TRBV5-1 and TRBJ2-7; D gene ambiguous. This CDR3 comprises 11 residues. Germline V lookup: CDR1 SGHRS, CDR2 YFSETQ. Trimming stripped 7 bases from V and 6 bases from J, with 11 bases between. The CDR3 coding sequence is TGCGCCAGCTACGAAGCCGCCGAGCAGTACTTC. Translating it yields CASYEAAEQYF. Full variable domain (remainder filled in from reference TRBV5-1 and TRBJ2-7): KAGVTQTPRYLIKTRGQQVTLSCSPISGHRSVSWYQQTPGQGLQFLFEYFSETQRNKGNFPGRFSGRQFSNSRSEMNVSTLELGDSALYLCASYEAAEQYFGPGTRLTVT.

The genes are TRBV10-2 and TRBJ2-3; TRBD2 agrees at 7 bases. The CDR3 sequence is 13 residues long. CDR1 WSHSY and CDR2 SAAADI come from the germline V gene. Germline trimming cut 7 bases from V and 4 bases from J; bases unmatched to any gene: 5. CDR3 DNA sequence: TGCGCCAGCATCACGGGGGGTTCAGATACGCAGTATTTT. Encoded protein: CASITGGSDTQYF.

The gene calls are TRBV11-2 and TRBJ1-2; weak D call: TRBD1 (5 bases). Germline lookup yields CDR1 SGHAT and CDR2 FQNNGV. There are 16 residues in the CDR3. Trimming pared 0 bases from V and 0 bases from J, leaving 11 bases between. The CDR3 protein is CASSLEGVGSNYGYTF. The CDR3 coding sequence is TGTGCCAGCAGCTTAGAAGGGGTTGGATCTAACTATGGCTACACCTTC.

DNA of the CDR3: TGTGCCTGGGACCCCGGGACAGGGGGCACTGAAGCTTTCTTT. Its protein product is CAWDPGTGGTEAFF. The V gene is TRBV30, the J gene TRBJ1-1; 11 bases are shared with TRBD1. CDR1 and CDR2 (germline): GTSNPN, SVGIG (reference sequence). The junction had 6 bases not matched to a gene; V was cut back by 5 bases and J by 4 bases. This CDR3 has 14 residues.

This chain links TRBV19 with TRBJ1-2; 11 bases align to TRBD1. J gave up 2 bases and V 5 bases, and 7 bases lay outside the gene matches. There are 16 residues in the CDR3. In germline, CDR1 is LNHDA, CDR2 SQIVND (reference sequence). In nucleotides, the CDR3 is TGTGCCAGTAGTCTCTGGACAGGGGGCGAGAACTATGGCTACACCTTC. It specifies CASSLWTGGENYGYTF.

V and J are TRBV5-5 and TRBJ1-2; D is uncertain. Germline-derived CDR1 and CDR2 are SGHKS and YYEKEE (reference sequence). V shed 2 bases and J shed 2 bases, with 4 bases lying between them. This CDR3 has 12 amino acids. CDR3 DNA: TGTGCCAGCAGCTTCTGGAACTATGGCTACACCTTC. Protein product: CASSFWNYGYTF.

This rearrangement joins TRBV27 to TRBJ2-7; TRBD1 might be the D (6 bases). The CDR3 has 13 residues. Germline V gene lookup returns CDR1 MNHEY and CDR2 SMNVEV (reference sequence). V was clipped by 3 bases and J by 2 bases, with 8 bases between them. CDR3 bases: TGTGCCAGCAGTTTTAACAGGGCCTACGAGCAGTACTTC. Translating it yields CASSFNRAYEQYF.

DNA of the CDR3: TGTGCCAGCTCACTAGCCGGGACAGAAGAGACCCAGTACTTC. It specifies CASSLAGTEETQYF. The chain joins TRBV18 to TRBJ2-5; 7 bases fit TRBD1. The ends lost 4 bases at V and 3 bases at J; junction bases unmatched: 5. Per the germline V gene, CDR1 is KGHSH and CDR2 is LQKENI. The CDR3 length is 14 residues.

V and J are TRBV11-2 and TRBJ2-2, with D perhaps TRBD1 (5 bases). This CDR3 spans 14 amino acids. Per germline, CDR1 SGHAT and CDR2 FQNNGV. V was pared by 5 bases and J by 2 bases, with 9 bases between. CDR3 nucleotide sequence: TGTGCCAGCAGCACCCAGGGAAACACCGGGGAGCTGTTTTTT. Translation: CASSTQGNTGELFF.

The chain employs TRBV19 and TRBJ2-7; 8 bases fit TRBD2. This CDR3 comprises 17 residues. Trimming removed 7 bases from V and 1 base from J; junction bases left unmatched: 15. Germline values: CDR1 LNHDA, CDR2 SQIVND (reference sequence). CDR3 residues: CASTPSSGGIGSYEQYF. Here the CDR3 DNA reads TGTGCCAGTACCCCTTCCTCGGGGGGGATAGGGTCCTACGAGCAGTACTTC.

This chain links TRBV5-4 with TRBJ2-1; 11 bases agree with TRBD2. Per germline, CDR1 SGHNT and CDR2 YYREEE (reference sequence). J was trimmed by 12 bases and V by 4 bases; bases with no gene match: 9. The CDR3 extends over 14 amino acids. CDR3 nucleotides: TGTGCCAGCAGCGGTCTAGCGGGGGGCTCCGGGCAGTTCTTC. Translation: CASSGLAGGSGQFF. Supplemented by reference TRBV5-4 and TRBJ2-1, the full variable domain reads ETGVTQSPTHLIKTRGQQVTLRCSSQSGHNTVSWYQQALGQGPQFIFQYYREEENGRGNFPPRFSGLQFPNYSSELNVNALELDDSALYLCASSGLAGGSGQFFGPGTRLTVL.

The genes are TRBV6-4 and TRBJ1-1, with no clear D. The length of the CDR3 is 14 residues. The V gene's germline CDR1 is MRHNA and CDR2 SNTAGT. The V gene lost 2 bases and the J gene lost 1 base, with 8 bases spanning the gap. CDR3 DNA sequence: TGTGCCAGCAGTGACGGCACGGGGAACACTGAAGCTTTCTTT. Translation gives CASSDGTGNTEAFF.

The chain recombines TRBV7-2 with TRBJ1-5, with unresolved D. The V end lost 2 bases, the J end lost 4 bases, and 6 bases lay between the germline ends. Germline V gene data show CDR1 as SGHTA and CDR2 as FQGNSA. CDR3 length: 13 residues. The CDR3 here is CASSLQPNQPQHF. The CDR3 DNA reads as TGTGCCAGCAGCTTACAGCCTAATCAGCCCCAGCATTTT.

V and J are TRBV11-2 and TRBJ2-4; D assignment may be TRBD1 or TRBD2 (5 bases each). Trimming pared 2 bases from V and 1 base from J, leaving 15 bases between. Germline CDR1 SGHAT, CDR2 FQNNGV. This CDR3 spans 17 amino acids. CDR3 amino acids: CASSLSGRGRAKNIQYF. The CDR3 DNA reads TGTGCCAGCAGCTTATCGGGTAGGGGACGCGCCAAAAACATTCAGTACTTC.

The CDR3 sequence: CAWSPPDGGLSGYTF. CDR3 in DNA: TGTGCCTGGAGTCCCCCGGACGGCGGCTTGAGTGGCTACACCTTC. The rearrangement links TRBV30 to TRBJ1-2; D not resolved. Per the germline V gene, CDR1 is GTSNPN and CDR2 is SVGIG (reference sequence). V shed 2 bases and J shed 7 bases, with 20 bases lying between them. The length of the CDR3 is 15 residues.

The rearrangement links TRBV29-1 to TRBJ2-5; the match to TRBD1 covers 7 bases. The junction had 4 bases not matched to a gene; V was cut back by 2 bases and J by 1 base. Germline values: CDR1 SQVTM, CDR2 ANQGSEA. The length of the CDR3 is 14 residues. In nucleotides, the CDR3 is TGCAGCGTTGAACAGGGACAGCTCCAAGAGACCCAGTACTTC. It encodes CSVEQGQLQETQYF.

The rearrangement links TRBV6-4 to TRBJ2-1; 9 bases fit TRBD2. V lost 3 bases, J lost 5 bases, and 8 bases stayed unmatched. From germline, CDR1 is MRHNA and CDR2 SNTAGT. CDR3 length equals 16 residues. CDR3 bases: TGTGCCAGCAGTGAGCATAGCGGGGGAGGTAACAATGAGCAGTTCTTC. It yields the protein CASSEHSGGGNNEQFF.

The gene calls are TRBV19 and TRBJ2-5; 7 bases agree with TRBD2. Losses at the gene ends were 6 bases for V and 5 bases for J; bases not matched to a gene: 6. There are 13 residues in the CDR3. Germline V gene data show CDR1 as LNHDA and CDR2 as SQIVND (reference sequence). CDR3 amino acids: CASRAAGRETQYF. The CDR3 bases are TGTGCCAGTAGAGCAGCGGGGAGGGAGACCCAGTACTTC.

The rearrangement joins TRBV7-9 to TRBJ1-2; D gene uncertain. Per the germline V gene, CDR1 is SEHNR and CDR2 is FQNEAQ (reference sequence). V gave up 5 bases and J gave up 6 bases, with 19 bases separating them. This CDR3 is built from 15 residues. CDR3: CASSRIGVLEHGYTF. The CDR3 DNA is TGTGCCAGCAGCCGGATCGGGGTCCTTGAGCATGGCTACACCTTC. Supplemented by reference TRBV7-9 and TRBJ1-2, the full variable domain reads DTGVSQNPRHKITKRGQNVTFRCDPISEHNRLYWYRQTLGQGPEFLTYFQNEAQLEKSRLLSDRFSAERPKGSFSTLEIQRTEQGDSAMYLCASSRIGVLEHGYTFGSGTRLTVV.